The clone carrying this T cell receptor beta chain occurred a few times. The antigen remains undetermined. This sample was included in a study of T cells in Graves' hyperthyroidism and ophthalmopathy. There were TCR beta CDR3 regions amplified from RNA transcripts. The HTBI set primed first-round TCR CDR3 RT-PCR. Each CDR3 protein gets one entry after TCRdb re-called the multiplex PCR reads with MiXCR. The sample includes 45,000 to 55,000 distinct CDR3 sequences, approximately 50% of them seen just once. General study results and limits: Clonotypes that were expanded in thyroid above 0.001 mostly appeared in blood too. The model's output predicted ophthalmopathy at a median of 6.5 months prior to onset. By a 13 V-J model, ophthalmopathy was set apart from stable hyperthyroidism.

V lost 1 base, J lost 3 bases, and 4 bases stayed unmatched. Looked up from germline, CDR1 is SGHVS and CDR2 is FQNEAQ. The CDR3 contains 15 residues. Stable hyperthyroidism: no ophthalmopathy progression over 18 months of follow-up. The TCR comes from a man younger than 30 with Graves' hyperthyroidism. The gene calls are TRBV7-8 and TRBJ2-7; 9 bases match TRBD2. Sequencing was done on a sample of peripheral blood or thyroid tissue (not recorded which). In DNA, the CDR3 is TGTGCCAGCAGCTTAGTTAGCGGGGGCTACTACGAGCAGTACTTC. The encoded protein is CASSLVSGGYYEQYF.